This T cell receptor beta chain derives from a study of blood T cell repertoires in COVID-19. Study-wide context: COVID-19 samples from acute and convalescent phases originated in the United States, Italy and Spain. Nucleic acid was either cDNA or gDNA, and it came from T cells, B-cell-depleted T cells, or PBMCs.

Germline CDR1 is SGHTA and CDR2 is FQGNSA. V trimming: 8 bases; J trimming: 3 bases; junction bases outside the gene matches: 7. The CDR3 covers 13 residues. Original processing notes: Amplification of reference gene primers was used by the study to estimate nucleated cell counts. Clones were read by immunoSEQ multiplex PCR, and TCRdb kept only the in-frame ones, dropping some. Clonal size and the V and J genes are those of that table, whereas D and trimming came from the DNA. The sample lists around 99,000 clones; 70% to 90% were seen once. The chain links TRBV7-2 to TRBJ2-7; the match to TRBD2 covers 7 bases. Material: peripheral blood. The TCR originated in a woman aged 55-75 years with acute or convalescent COVID-19. This chain's CDR3 is CASCSSGGYEQYF. The CDR3 bases are TGTGCCAGCTGCTCTAGCGGAGGCTACGAGCAGTACTTC.